This T cell receptor beta chain comes out of a study of shared T cell receptors in the human thymus. Germline V gene sequence: CDR1 MNHEY, CDR2 SMNVEV (reference sequence). Germline trimming cut 6 bases from V and 0 bases from J; bases unmatched to any gene: 6. The CDR3 loop spans 16 amino acids. Generated by immunoSEQ multiplex PCR, the TCRdb table keeps only in-frame clones and is missing some. This sample has more than 550,000 clones, with more than 75% found just once. This sample also belongs to another study, concerning human thymus T cells. As that study records: In corrective heart surgery, resections were taken, and these provided the thymus tissue. Thymic and blood repertoires showed apparently biased V and J gene usage. Reports from related research described highly overlapping thymic repertoires among unrelated individuals.

The clonotype comes from a boy younger than two with a congenital heart defect. Sequencing was carried out using thymocytes. V gene TRBV27 combines with J gene TRBJ2-2, with 8 bases matching TRBD1. The CDR3 is CASSARTGPNTGELFF. In nucleotides, the CDR3 is TGTGCCAGCAGCGCTAGGACAGGGCCGAACACCGGGGAGCTGTTTTTT.